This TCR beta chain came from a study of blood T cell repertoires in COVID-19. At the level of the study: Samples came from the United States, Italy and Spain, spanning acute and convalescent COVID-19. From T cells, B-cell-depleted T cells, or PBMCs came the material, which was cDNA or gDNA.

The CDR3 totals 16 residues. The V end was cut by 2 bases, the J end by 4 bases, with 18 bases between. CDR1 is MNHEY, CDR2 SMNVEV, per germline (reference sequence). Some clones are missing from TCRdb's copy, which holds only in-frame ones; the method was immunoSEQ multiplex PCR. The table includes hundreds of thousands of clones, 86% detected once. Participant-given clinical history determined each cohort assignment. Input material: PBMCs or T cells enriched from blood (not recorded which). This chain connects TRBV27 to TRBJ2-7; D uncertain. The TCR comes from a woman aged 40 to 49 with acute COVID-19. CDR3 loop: CASSLISTQPLYEQYF. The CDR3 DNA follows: TGTGCCAGCAGTTTAATTTCTACCCAACCGCTATACGAGCAGTACTTC.